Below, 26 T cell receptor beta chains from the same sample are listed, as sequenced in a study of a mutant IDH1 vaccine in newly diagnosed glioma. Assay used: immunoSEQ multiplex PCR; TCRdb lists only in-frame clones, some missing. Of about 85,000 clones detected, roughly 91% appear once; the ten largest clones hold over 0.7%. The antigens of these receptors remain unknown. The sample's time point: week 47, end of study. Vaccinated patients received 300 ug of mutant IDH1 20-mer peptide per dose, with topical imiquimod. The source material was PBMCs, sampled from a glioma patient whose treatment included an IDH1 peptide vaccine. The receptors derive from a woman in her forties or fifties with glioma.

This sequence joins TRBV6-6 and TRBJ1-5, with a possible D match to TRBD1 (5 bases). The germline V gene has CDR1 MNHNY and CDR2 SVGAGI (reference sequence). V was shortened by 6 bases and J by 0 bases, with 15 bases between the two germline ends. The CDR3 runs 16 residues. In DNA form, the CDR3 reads TGTGCCAGCAGCCCCAGACGGGGCATTAGCAATCAGCCCCAGCATTTT. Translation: CASSPRRGISNQPQHF.

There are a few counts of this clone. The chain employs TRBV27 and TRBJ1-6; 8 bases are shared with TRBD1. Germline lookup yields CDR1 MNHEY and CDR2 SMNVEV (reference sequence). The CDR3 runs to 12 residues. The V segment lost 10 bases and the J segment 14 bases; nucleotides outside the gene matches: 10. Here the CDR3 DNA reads TGTGCCATGAAGGACAGGGACTTCACCCTCCACTTT. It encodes CAMKDRDFTLHF.

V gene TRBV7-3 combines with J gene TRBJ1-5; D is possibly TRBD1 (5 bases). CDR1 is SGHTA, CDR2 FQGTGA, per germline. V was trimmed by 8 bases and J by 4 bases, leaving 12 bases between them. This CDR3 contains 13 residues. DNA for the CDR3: TGTGCCAGCCAGGAGGGGCCGAATCAGCCCCAGCATTTT. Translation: CASQEGPNQPQHF.

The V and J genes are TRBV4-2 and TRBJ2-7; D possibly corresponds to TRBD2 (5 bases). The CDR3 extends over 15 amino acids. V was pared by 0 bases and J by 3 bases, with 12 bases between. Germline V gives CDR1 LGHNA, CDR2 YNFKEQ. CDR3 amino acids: CASSQEIALRYEQYF. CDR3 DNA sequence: TGTGCCAGCAGCCAAGAGATAGCGCTCCGCTACGAGCAGTACTTC.

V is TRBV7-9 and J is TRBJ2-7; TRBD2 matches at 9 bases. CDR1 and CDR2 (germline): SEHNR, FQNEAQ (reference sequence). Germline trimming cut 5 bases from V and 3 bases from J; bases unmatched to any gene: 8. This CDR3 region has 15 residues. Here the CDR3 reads CASSTGTSRIYEQYF. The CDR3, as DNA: TGTGCCAGCAGCACTGGGACTAGCAGAATCTACGAGCAGTACTTC.

The CDR3 nucleotides read TGTGCCAGCACCTCTAGGGACGGTCTATACGAGCAGTACTTC. Protein sequence: CASTSRDGLYEQYF. The chain couples TRBV5-6 to TRBJ2-7; D tentatively reads TRBD1 or TRBD2 (5 bases each). CDR1 and CDR2 from the germline V gene are SGHDT and YYEEEE. The CDR3 covers 14 residues. V was shortened by 6 bases and J by 4 bases, with 17 bases between the two germline ends.

The CDR3 DNA follows: TGTGCCAGCAGCCCCGGGGGAGGTGAAGCTTTCTTT. Protein: CASSPGGGEAFF. This chain uses TRBV28 with TRBJ1-1; a weak D match, TRBD1 (5 bases). Germline-derived CDR1 and CDR2 are MDHEN and SYDVKM. The CDR3 has 12 residues. V gave up 6 bases and J gave up 7 bases, with 12 bases separating them.

This chain's CDR3 is CAWRDRGSYEQYF. CDR3 coding DNA: TGTGCCTGGAGGGACAGGGGCTCCTACGAGCAGTACTTC. The chain couples TRBV30 to TRBJ2-7; 9 positions agree with TRBD1. Germline V gene sequence: CDR1 GTSNPN, CDR2 SVGIG (reference sequence). The CDR3 contains 13 residues. The V segment lost 3 bases and the J segment 0 bases; nucleotides outside the gene matches: 0.

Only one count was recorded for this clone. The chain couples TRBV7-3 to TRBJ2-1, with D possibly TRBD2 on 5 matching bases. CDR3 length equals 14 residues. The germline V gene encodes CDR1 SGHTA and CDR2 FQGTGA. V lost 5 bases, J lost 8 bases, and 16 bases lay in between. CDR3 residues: CASSHPLESDEQFF. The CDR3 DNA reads TGTGCCAGCAGCCACCCACTAGAATCCGATGAGCAGTTCTTC.

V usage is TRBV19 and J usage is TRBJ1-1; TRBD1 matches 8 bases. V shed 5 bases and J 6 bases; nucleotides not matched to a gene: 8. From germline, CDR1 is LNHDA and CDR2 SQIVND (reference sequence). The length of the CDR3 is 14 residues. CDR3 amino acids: CASSPRVQGAEAFF. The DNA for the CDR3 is TGTGCCAGTAGTCCCAGAGTACAGGGGGCTGAAGCTTTCTTT.

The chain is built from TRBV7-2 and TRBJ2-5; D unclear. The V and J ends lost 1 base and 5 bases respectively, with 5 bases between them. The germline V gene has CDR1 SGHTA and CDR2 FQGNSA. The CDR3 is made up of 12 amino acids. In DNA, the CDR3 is TGTGCCAGCAGCTTAGATAGGGAGACCCAGTACTTC. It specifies CASSLDRETQYF.

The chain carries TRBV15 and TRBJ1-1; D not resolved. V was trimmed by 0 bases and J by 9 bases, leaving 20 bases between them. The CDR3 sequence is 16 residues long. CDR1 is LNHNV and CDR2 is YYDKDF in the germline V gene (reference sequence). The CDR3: CATSRERDRKVGKAFF. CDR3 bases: TGTGCCACCAGCAGAGAAAGGGATAGGAAGGTGGGGAAAGCTTTCTTT.

CDR3 sequence reads: CASSRGRGSGANVLTF. DNA of the CDR3: TGTGCCAGCAGTCGTGGACGGGGCTCTGGGGCCAACGTCCTGACTTTC. This chain connects TRBV6-6 to TRBJ2-6; the D gene is possibly TRBD2 (5 bases). With 5 bases removed from V and 0 bases from J, the gap between germline ends came to 11 bases. The CDR3 is made up of 16 amino acids. CDR1 and CDR2 from the germline V gene are MNHNY and SVGAGI (reference sequence).

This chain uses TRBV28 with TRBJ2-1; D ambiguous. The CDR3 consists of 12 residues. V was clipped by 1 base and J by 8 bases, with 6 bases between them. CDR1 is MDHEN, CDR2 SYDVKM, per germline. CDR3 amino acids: CASSLLRYEQFF. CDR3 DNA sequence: TGTGCCAGCAGTTTATTGAGATATGAGCAGTTCTTC. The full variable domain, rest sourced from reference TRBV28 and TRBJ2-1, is DVKVTQSSRYLVKRTGEKVFLECVQDMDHENMFWYRQDPGLGLRLIYFSYDVKMKEKGDIPEGYSVSREKKERFSLILESASTNQTSMYLCASSLLRYEQFFGPGTRLTVL.

CDR3 in DNA: TGTGCCAGCAGCTTAGTGACATATCTGAACACTGAAGCTTTCTTT. It specifies CASSLVTYLNTEAFF. The rearrangement joins TRBV7-8 to TRBJ1-1; no firm D call. In germline, CDR1 is SGHVS, CDR2 FQNEAQ. Trimming left V 1 base short and J 0 bases short, with 9 bases between. The CDR3 extends over 15 amino acids.

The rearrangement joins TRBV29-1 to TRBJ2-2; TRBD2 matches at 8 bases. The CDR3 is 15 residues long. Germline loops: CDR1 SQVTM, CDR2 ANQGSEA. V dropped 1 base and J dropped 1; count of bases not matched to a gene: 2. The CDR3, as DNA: TGCAGCGTTGAAGGTCTAGCGGGGAACACCGGGGAGCTGTTTTTT. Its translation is CSVEGLAGNTGELFF.

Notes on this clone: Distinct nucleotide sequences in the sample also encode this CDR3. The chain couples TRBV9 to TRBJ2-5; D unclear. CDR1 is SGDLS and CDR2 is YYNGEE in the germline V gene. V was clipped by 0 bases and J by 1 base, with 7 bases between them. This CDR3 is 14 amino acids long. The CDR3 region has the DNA TGTGCCAGCAGCGTAGGGGGAACCCAAGAGACCCAGTACTTC. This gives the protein CASSVGGTQETQYF.

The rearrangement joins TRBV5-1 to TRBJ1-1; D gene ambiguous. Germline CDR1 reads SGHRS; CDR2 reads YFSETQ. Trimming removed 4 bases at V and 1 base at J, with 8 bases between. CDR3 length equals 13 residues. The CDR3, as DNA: TGCGCCAGCAGCCCGGAGGGGAACACTGAAGCTTTCTTT. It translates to CASSPEGNTEAFF.

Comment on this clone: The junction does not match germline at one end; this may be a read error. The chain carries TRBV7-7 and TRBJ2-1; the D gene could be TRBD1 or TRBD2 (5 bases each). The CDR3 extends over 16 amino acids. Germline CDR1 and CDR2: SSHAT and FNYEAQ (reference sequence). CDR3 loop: CASSLGTFSSYNEQFF. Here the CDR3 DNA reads TGTGCTAGCAGCTTAGGGACCTTCTCCTCCTACAATGAGCAGTTCTTC.

The CDR3 DNA sequence: TGTGCCAGCAGTGCGGCGACAGGGCTCAGCCAGCCCCAGCATTTT. Residues: CASSAATGLSQPQHF. The chain combines TRBV28 with TRBJ1-5; 7 nucleotides line up with TRBD1. With 5 bases clipped from V and 7 bases from J, the junction kept 11 bases outside the gene matches. The CDR3 is made up of 15 amino acids. Germline CDR1 and CDR2: MDHEN and SYDVKM.

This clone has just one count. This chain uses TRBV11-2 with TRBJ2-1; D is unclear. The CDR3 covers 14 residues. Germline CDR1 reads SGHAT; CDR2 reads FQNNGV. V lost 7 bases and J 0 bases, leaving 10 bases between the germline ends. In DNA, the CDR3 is TGTGCCAGCACGGCGGACCGCTCCTACAATGAGCAGTTCTTC. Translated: CASTADRSYNEQFF.

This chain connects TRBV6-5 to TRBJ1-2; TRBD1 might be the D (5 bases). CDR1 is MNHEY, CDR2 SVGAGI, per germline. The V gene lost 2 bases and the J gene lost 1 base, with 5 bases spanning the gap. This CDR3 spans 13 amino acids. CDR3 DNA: TGTGCCAGCAGTTACGGGGGTAACTATGGCTACACCTTC. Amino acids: CASSYGGNYGYTF.

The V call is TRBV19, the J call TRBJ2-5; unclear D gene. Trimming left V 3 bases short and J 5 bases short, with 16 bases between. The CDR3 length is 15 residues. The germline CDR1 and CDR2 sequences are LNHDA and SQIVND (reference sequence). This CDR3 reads CASSMRPWDGETQYF. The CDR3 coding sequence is TGTGCCAGTAGTATGCGACCATGGGATGGGGAGACCCAGTACTTC.

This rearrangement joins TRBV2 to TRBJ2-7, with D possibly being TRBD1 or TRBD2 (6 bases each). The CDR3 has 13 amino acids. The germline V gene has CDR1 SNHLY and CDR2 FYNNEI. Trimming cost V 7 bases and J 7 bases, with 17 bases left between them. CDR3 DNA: TGTGCCAGCACCGGGCGCGGAGGGGGTGAGCAGTACTTC. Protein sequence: CASTGRGGGEQYF.

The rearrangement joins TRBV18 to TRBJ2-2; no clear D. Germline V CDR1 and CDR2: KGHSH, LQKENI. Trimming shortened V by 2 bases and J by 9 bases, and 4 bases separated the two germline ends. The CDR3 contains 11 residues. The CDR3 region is CASSPERELFF. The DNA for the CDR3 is TGTGCCAGCTCACCAGAACGGGAGCTGTTTTTT.

This chain's CDR3 is CASSLLGYEQYF. The CDR3 DNA sequence: TGTGCCAGCAGTTTACTCGGCTACGAGCAGTACTTC. The chain uses TRBV28 and TRBJ2-7, with unresolved D. V was pared by 2 bases and J by 3 bases, with 5 bases between. CDR1 is MDHEN, CDR2 SYDVKM, per germline. The CDR3 consists of 12 residues.